This TCR beta chain was sequenced for a study of cytomegalovirus exposure and HLA in healthy donors. V lost 2 bases to trimming and J lost 4 bases, with 7 bases between them. The germline gives CDR1 MRHNA, CDR2 SNTAGT. The CDR3 runs to 13 residues. Study observations and caveats: An observed cluster of highly shared sequence variants was recorded as a likely sequencing artifact. At a 0.05 false discovery rate, a later analysis found some 18,000 TCR beta sequences to be associated with HLA alleles. Beyond CMV serostatus, there was no information to go on about immune exposure. Cytomegalovirus-associated TCR beta chains were listed, numbering some 180.

For this clone: Its antigen remains unknown.

The PCR used 60 Vbeta and 13 Jbeta primers. The table came from immunoSEQ multiplex PCR; TCRdb's copy has only in-frame clones and leaves some out. The repertoire holds under 200,000 clones, with about 75% as singletons. The receptor was isolated from a male donor in good health and CMV-seronegative. Sequencing was performed on PBMCs. V is TRBV6-4 and J is TRBJ2-3, with no clear D. The CDR3 nucleotides are TGTGCCAGCAGTGACGGTGGCCCAGATACGCAGTATTTT. This translates into CASSDGGPDTQYF.